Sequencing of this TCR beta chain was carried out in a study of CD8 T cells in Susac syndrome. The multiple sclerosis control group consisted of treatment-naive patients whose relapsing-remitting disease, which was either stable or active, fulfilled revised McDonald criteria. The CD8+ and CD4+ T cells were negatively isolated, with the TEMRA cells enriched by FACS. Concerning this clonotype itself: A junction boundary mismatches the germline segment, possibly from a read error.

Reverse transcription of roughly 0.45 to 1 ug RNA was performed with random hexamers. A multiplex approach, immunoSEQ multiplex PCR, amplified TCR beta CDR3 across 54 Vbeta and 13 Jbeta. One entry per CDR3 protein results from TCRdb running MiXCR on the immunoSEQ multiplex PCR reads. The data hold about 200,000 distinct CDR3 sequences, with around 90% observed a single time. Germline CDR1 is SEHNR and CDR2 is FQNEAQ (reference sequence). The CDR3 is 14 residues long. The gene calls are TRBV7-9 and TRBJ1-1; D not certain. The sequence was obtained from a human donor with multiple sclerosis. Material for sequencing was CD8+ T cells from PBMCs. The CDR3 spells CASRLVLANTEAFF. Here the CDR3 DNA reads TGTGCCAGCAGGTTAGTGCTCGCGAACACTGAAGCTTTCTTT. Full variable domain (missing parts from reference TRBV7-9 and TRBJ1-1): DTGVSQNPRHKITKRGQNVTFRCDPISEHNRLYWYRQTLGQGPEFLTYFQNEAQLEKSRLLSDRFSAERPKGSFSTLEIQRTEQGDSAMYLCASRLVLANTEAFFGQGTRLTVV.